The 13 T cell receptor beta chains below all came from one sample that was sequenced in a study of long-term antiretroviral therapy in people with HIV. The libraries were made with immunoSEQ v3.0 at survey level. The table came from immunoSEQ multiplex PCR; TCRdb's copy has only in-frame clones and leaves some out. The sample records some 48,000 clones, under 90% being singletons. The sequenced sample was unsorted PBMCs, obtained 0.8 years after starting antiretroviral therapy. Receptors originate from a woman younger than 30 with HIV.

This chain connects TRBV20-1 to TRBJ1-1, with D unclear. V shed 7 bases and J shed 13 bases, with 10 bases lying between them. This CDR3 is 8 amino acids long. Germline V CDR1 and CDR2: DFQATT, SNEGSKA (reference sequence). The CDR3 loop is CSVRLGFF. The CDR3 bases are TGCAGTGTCAGGTTGGGTTTCTTT.

The V and J genes are TRBV5-6 and TRBJ1-1, with D uncertain. Germline loops: CDR1 SGHDT, CDR2 YYEEEE. V lost 5 bases, J lost 0 bases, and 17 bases lay in between. This CDR3 comprises 16 residues. CDR3 DNA: TGTGCCAGCAGTTGGCGGCCGGGCTACTTGAACACTGAAGCTTTCTTT. This codes for CASSWRPGYLNTEAFF.

The chain carries TRBV5-4 and TRBJ2-7; 9 bases agree with TRBD2. J lost 2 bases, V lost 1 base, and 4 bases had no gene match. Germline V gene lookup returns CDR1 SGHNT and CDR2 YYREEE (reference sequence). The CDR3 is 15 amino acids. In DNA, the CDR3 is TGTGCCAGCAGCTTGCAAGTAGCGGGAGCCTACGAGCAGTACTTC. The encoded protein is CASSLQVAGAYEQYF.

The chain links TRBV6-4 to TRBJ2-2, with no clear D. The CDR3 spans 12 residues. Germline values: CDR1 MRHNA, CDR2 SNTAGT. Trimming took off 3 bases at V and 6 bases at J, with 5 bases between the two ends. The CDR3 spells CASSEGAGELFF. As DNA, the CDR3 is TGTGCCAGCAGTGAGGGTGCCGGGGAGCTGTTTTTT.

The chain couples TRBV6-1 to TRBJ2-1; D not certain. CDR3 length: 15 amino acids. The germline V and J ends were trimmed by 0 bases and 7 bases, with 13 bases remaining between them. Per the germline V gene, CDR1 is MNHNS and CDR2 is SASEGT. The CDR3, as DNA: TGTGCCAGCAGTGAAGCTATTTCGGACCCGAATGAGCAGTTCTTC. Amino acids: CASSEAISDPNEQFF.

The V and J genes are TRBV19 and TRBJ2-5, with D possibly TRBD1 on 7 matching bases. This CDR3 region has 15 residues. With 3 bases removed from V and 5 bases from J, the gap between germline ends came to 16 bases. Germline V gene sequence: CDR1 LNHDA, CDR2 SQIVND (reference sequence). This chain's CDR3 is CASSIPGGRGETQYF. CDR3 bases: TGTGCCAGTAGTATCCCCGGGGGCAGGGGGGAGACCCAGTACTTC. The full variable domain, rest sourced from reference TRBV19 and TRBJ2-5, is DGGITQSPKYLFRKEGQNVTLSCEQNLNHDAMYWYRQDPGQGLRLIYYSQIVNDFQKGDIAEGYSVSREKKESFPLTVTSAQKNPTAFYLCASSIPGGRGETQYFGPGTRLLVL.

The sample holds one count of this clone. The chain is built from TRBV10-3 and TRBJ2-7; 10 bases line up with TRBD1. The length of the CDR3 is 15 residues. The germline V gene has CDR1 ENHRY and CDR2 SYGVKD. V lost 6 bases to trimming and J lost 3 bases; unmatched junction nucleotides: 8. The DNA of the CDR3 is TGTGCCATCAGGGTCGGGACAGGGGAAGGCTACGAGCAGTACTTC. It specifies CAIRVGTGEGYEQYF.

The chain joins TRBV7-9 to TRBJ1-4; D perhaps matches TRBD1 (6 bases). This CDR3 contains 16 residues. V shed 4 bases and J shed 8 bases, with 20 bases lying between them. Per the germline V gene, CDR1 is SEHNR and CDR2 is FQNEAQ (reference sequence). The CDR3 coding sequence is TGTGCCAGCAGCTCCGGCCGGGGGGGGCGCGAGGAAAAACTGTTTTTT. It translates to CASSSGRGGREEKLFF.

The chain uses TRBV10-1 and TRBJ1-1; D uncertain. CDR3 length: 13 residues. Germline V gives CDR1 WNHNN, CDR2 SYGVQD (reference sequence). With 2 bases removed from V and 1 base from J, the gap between germline ends came to 5 bases. The CDR3, as DNA: TGCGCCAGCAGTGAGCTGTCGAACACTGAAGCTTTCTTT. Residues: CASSELSNTEAFF.

The chain combines TRBV30 with TRBJ2-3; D perhaps matches TRBD1 (5 bases). The CDR3 extends over 18 amino acids. The V gene's germline CDR1 is GTSNPN and CDR2 SVGIG (reference sequence). The V gene lost 2 bases and the J gene lost 8 bases, with 29 bases spanning the gap. CDR3 DNA: TGTGCCTGGAGTCCAAACCCCCAGGGATACCCCCTGTGCCGTACGCAGTATTTT. Encoded protein: CAWSPNPQGYPLCRTQYF.

V usage is TRBV4-1 and J usage is TRBJ1-1, with D unclear. The CDR3 extends over 12 amino acids. Per the germline V gene, CDR1 is MGHRA and CDR2 is YSYEKL. Trimming stripped 0 bases from V and 8 bases from J, with 7 bases between. The CDR3 loop is CASSQDAREAFF. The DNA of the CDR3 is TGCGCCAGCAGCCAAGATGCAAGGGAAGCTTTCTTT.

Only one count was recorded for this clone. Here the CDR3 DNA reads TGTGCCAGCAGCATGTTAGCGGTCCCGAAATACAATGAGCAGTTCTTC. Translating it yields CASSMLAVPKYNEQFF. The chain combines TRBV5-5 with TRBJ2-1, with D perhaps matching TRBD2 (6 bases). Per germline, CDR1 SGHKS and CDR2 YYEKEE (reference sequence). Trimming left V 4 bases short and J 4 bases short, with 18 bases between. The CDR3 spans 16 residues.

The rearrangement joins TRBV10-1 to TRBJ2-1, with D possibly being TRBD2 (6 bases). Trimming pared 0 bases from V and 0 bases from J, leaving 12 bases between. This CDR3 is built from 17 residues. The germline gives CDR1 WNHNN, CDR2 SYGVQD (reference sequence). The CDR3 protein is CASSESGTPSSYNEQFF. The CDR3 nucleotides read TGCGCCAGCAGTGAGTCCGGGACTCCCAGCTCCTACAATGAGCAGTTCTTC.